This TCR beta chain was sequenced in a study of shared clonotypes between healthy human individuals. The naive CD8 subset, CD45RO-negative cells positively selected for CCR7, excluded terminally differentiated effector memory CD45RA+ cells. This clone was detected only once. Here immunoSEQ multiplex PCR was the method, and the copy in TCRdb shows in-frame clones only, minus some. This sample has nearly 2 million clones, with 85% to 95% found just once. V was clipped by 3 bases and J by 5 bases; unmatched bases: 4. The CDR3 has 14 amino acids. Per the germline V gene, CDR1 is MNHEY and CDR2 is SVGAGI. The gene calls are TRBV6-5 and TRBJ2-1; 7 bases line up with TRBD2. Sequencing was done on a sample of naive CD8+ T cells sorted from blood. This TCR came from a man between 18 and 29 years old in good health. The CDR3, as DNA: TGTGCCAGCAGTTATTGGGGGGGGGACAATGAGCAGTTCTTC. The encoded protein is CASSYWGGDNEQFF.